This TCR beta chain was captured in a study of CD8 T cells in ankylosing spondylitis. This clonotype was detected many times. TCRdb reanalysed the 5' RACE reads using MiXCR and keeps one entry per CDR3 protein. The sample lists 200,000 to 250,000 distinct CDR3 sequences, over 7% occurring once. The V gene's germline CDR1 is MDHEN and CDR2 SYDVKM. Trimming shortened V by 5 bases and J by 4 bases, and 11 bases separated the two germline ends. The CDR3 totals 13 residues. The chain carries TRBV28 and TRBJ1-1; D is undetermined. Sequenced: blood, either unsorted or a sorted T cell fraction (not recorded which). The receptor's source is a female donor with ankylosing spondylitis or in good health (not recorded which). CDR3 DNA: TGTGCCAGCAGTCGGGCGCTCGGCACTGAAGCTTTCTTT. Translation: CASSRALGTEAFF.